This T cell receptor (beta chain) was captured by sequencing in a study of radiotherapy plus CTLA-4 blockade in lung cancer. Across the whole study: Around 18% of enrolled patients responded objectively, and more than 25% had disease control. Study-wide results and limits: Expansion of tumor-derived TCR clones was observed in blood after radiotherapy plus ipilimumab. According to reports, early shifts in blood T cell clones, alongside interferon-beta, forecast response most accurately.

In regard to this clone: Its target is not known.

Patients had chemo-refractory metastatic non-small-cell lung cancer and received focal radiation plus CTLA-4 blockade that used ipilimumab. V dropped 6 bases and J dropped 4 bases, with 10 bases sitting between them. The CDR3 has 12 amino acids. The germline V gene encodes CDR1 MNHNY and CDR2 SVGAGI (reference sequence). Measured with immunoSEQ multiplex PCR; TCRdb has only the in-frame clones, and not every one. The table lists about 120,000 clones, around 89% of them singletons. The rearrangement joins TRBV6-6 to TRBJ2-7; D ambiguous. Sequenced here: peripheral blood, sampled from a patient treated with radiotherapy plus ipilimumab. The receptor was derived from a human donor with non-small cell lung cancer that progressed on radiotherapy plus ipilimumab. This chain's CDR3 is CASSQSPYEQYF. Here the CDR3 DNA reads TGTGCCAGCAGCCAATCCCCGTACGAGCAGTACTTC.